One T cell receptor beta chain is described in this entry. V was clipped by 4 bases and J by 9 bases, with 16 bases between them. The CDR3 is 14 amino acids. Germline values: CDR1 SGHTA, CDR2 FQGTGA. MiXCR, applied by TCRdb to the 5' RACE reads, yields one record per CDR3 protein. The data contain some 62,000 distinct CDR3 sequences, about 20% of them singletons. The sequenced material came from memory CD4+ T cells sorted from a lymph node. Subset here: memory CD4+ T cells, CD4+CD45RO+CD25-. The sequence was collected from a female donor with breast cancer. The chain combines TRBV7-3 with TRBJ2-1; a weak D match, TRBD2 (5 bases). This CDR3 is CASSSGRREGEQFF. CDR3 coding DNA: TGTGCCAGCAGCTCCGGACGCCGAGAGGGTGAGCAGTTCTTC.